This T cell receptor (beta chain) was retrieved from a study of cytomegalovirus exposure and HLA in healthy donors (dated by TCRdb to about 2017). General notes on the study: An earlier analysis of fewer than 750 of the donors reported 276 Gb of sequence data and 117 million unique TCR beta sequences obtained from 180 million or so T cells. An earlier analysis of 587 of the donors used high-throughput TCR beta sequencing to judge whether each TCR beta V gene segment behaved as functional or pseudogenic. A later analysis re-analyzed previously published TCR beta repertoires from approximately 700 donors and added high-resolution HLA genotyping to study TCR occurrence patterns. To predict cytomegalovirus infection status, the study combined high-throughput TCR immunosequencing, statistical association of individual TCRs with disease status, and machine learning. Besides the first cohort of around 670 subjects, a separate validation cohort made up of over 100 different subjects was used. Donor age, sex, ethnicity and CMV serostatus were compiled together with the repertoire data. The number of donors typed differed by locus, with roughly 629-640 for A, B, C, DRB1 and DQB1, 522 for DQA1, about 610 for DPA1, and about 450 for DPB1. Because of strong linkage in the cohort, four or five DR-DQ haplotypes were treated as single units for association and clustering. Every repertoire in the discovery cohort had been generated on one and the same sequencing platform. The study profiled the T cell repertoires of 500 to 800 subjects by immunosequencing and related them to cytomegalovirus serostatus. The later analysis used no new phenotypic data to find candidate immune exposures, relying instead on TCR beta sequences and their occurrence across donors. The study aimed to test whether signatures of past pathogen exposure could be identified by cataloging public T cell receptors. Of the roughly 420 genotyped donors, 75% to 85% were placed in the genetic ancestry cluster associated with self-reported Caucasian donors. Among 398 genotyped donors of the cohort, an average of approximately 240,000 unique TCR beta nucleotide sequences was sequenced per donor, of which about 20% were non-productive. In a later genetic analysis, genome-wide SNP genotypes for about 55% of the roughly 670 donors were used, and that subset was treated as a discovery cohort. HLA typing included class I and class II loci at four-digit resolution. Approximately 300 gigabases of sequencing data and 91 million or so unique TCR sequences made up an early release that covered under 750 HLA-typed donors. Overall study outcomes, separate from this receptor: The sequencing pipeline was judged likely to have produced a cluster of highly shared sequence variants as a technical artifact. According to a later genetic analysis, donors in an Asian-associated ancestry cluster had fewer N-insertions in productive TCRs than the roughly 660-donor mean. The classifier was reported to diagnose cytomegalovirus status with high specificity and sensitivity in both the original and validation cohorts. The earlier analysis of some 540 of the donors excluded approximately 17 rarely observed V segments, including chromosome 9 orphons, because counts were too low. Sequencing depth was assumed to be roughly uniform across donors in the presence/absence analyses, though that assumption may not hold. HLA typing was unavailable for some donors at each locus, so association tests used only the typed subset. The cohort was sequenced for TCR beta chains only, and without alpha or paired-chain data the features that could be detected were limited. A later analysis found that most CMV-associated TCR beta chains appeared HLA-restricted, with HLA associations seemingly driven largely by CMV exposure. The authors suggested that the approach could potentially be generalized to other disease states and immunological phenotypes. Correlated functional status among segregating V segments might be attributable to linkage disequilibrium, but an unknown experimental factor could not be ruled out. A further reported finding was that TCR beta sequences accurately predicted the HLA-A and HLA-B alleles for most subjects in the first cohort. Assigning TCR associations to individual alleles was difficult when HLA alleles, especially DR and DQ, strongly co-occurred. In a later analysis, TCR association rates were found to vary across HLA loci, with the most associated TCRs seen for DRB1 alleles and the fewest for HLA-C alleles. At a false discovery rate of 0.05, a later analysis linked 16,000 or so TCR beta sequences to specific HLA alleles. Most TCR sequences were seen in very few donors, while some public TCRs were found in many individuals. Because the 87-base-pair reads could not distinguish some IMGT-functional V segments, including TRBV6-2 and TRBV6-3, those segments were excluded. CMV serostatus was the only immune exposure information available for the cohort. The study gave a list of 150 to 200 TCR beta chains associated with cytomegalovirus. According to a later analysis, parvovirus B19, influenza, CMV and Epstein-Barr virus appeared linked to several top co-occurrence clusters. In vitro tests confirmed that a few of the cytomegalovirus-associated TCR beta chains recognize cytomegalovirus antigens. A later analysis found that HLA-associated TCR beta chains were more clonally expanded and had lower generation probabilities than equally common non-associated chains. A later genetic analysis associated a missense DCLRE1C variant with V-gene and J-gene trimming of TCR beta chains, and an independent cohort replicated the association. Broadly in line with IMGT annotations, most TCR beta V segments showed up in productive rearrangements about 87% or about 30% of the time in an earlier analysis of 450 to 750 of the donors.

Library preparation used the immunoSEQ multiplex PCR assay. The multiplex PCR relied on a mix of 60 forward primers for TCR Vbeta segments and 13 reverse primers for TCR Jbeta segments. The CDR3 region of rearranged TCR beta genes was amplified from genomic DNA by a multiplex PCR assay. Amplified TCR beta libraries were sequenced as 87-base-pair reads on the Illumina HiSeq System. The source study handled its data this way. In a later analysis, tens of millions of unique TCR beta chains were counted across the approximately 620 repertoires, and approximately 11 million of these chains were shared by at least two donors. Raw reads were error-corrected and collapsed into unique sequences by a nearest-neighbor algorithm in which closely related sequences were merged to remove PCR and sequencing errors. Alignment of CDR3 sequences to IMGT reference sequences was used to assign V, D and J gene segments. Each retained sequence needed at least a six-nucleotide match to both a V gene segment and a J gene segment. A rearrangement counted as productive if the CDR3 had no stop codons and remained in frame with V and J, and every other rearrangement counted as non-productive. CDR3 was defined according to IMGT convention as the region running from the second conserved V-encoded cysteine to the conserved J-encoded phenylalanine. The earlier analysis of some 540 of the donors excluded any sequence lacking an unambiguous match to a single V gene segment. An earlier analysis of several hundred of the donors called V segments functional above 56.7% productive rearrangements and segregating when the between-donor standard deviation exceeded 5%. A statistical classification framework was developed to diagnose cytomegalovirus status using the catalog of TCR beta chain sequences. A later analysis assigned V and J genes by comparing TCR nucleotide sequences with IMGT/GENE-DB human TR gene sequences. A later analysis assigned CDR3 sequences and most-parsimonious VDJ recombination scenarios with the TCRdist pipeline. A later analysis defined each TCR beta chain by its CDR3 amino acid sequence plus V-gene family, and excluded reads lacking a unique V-gene family. In a later analysis, nearly 600 highly shared, low-generation-probability nucleotide sequences were removed to address suspected cross-contamination and a sequencing artifact. In a later analysis, a clonal expansion index for each public chain was calculated from normalized within-repertoire ranks of inferred template counts. Generation probabilities in a later analysis came from a VDJ recombination model fitted to out-of-frame rearrangements, and those results were checked against IGoR. A later analysis scored TCR-TCR, TCR-HLA and TCR-CMV co-occurrence with hypergeometric tests, applying a repertoire-size bias correction to TCR pairs. False discovery rates were estimated in a later analysis by permuting HLA or CMV assignments 20 times. A later analysis grouped co-occurring TCRs with DBSCAN, adding TCRdist sequence similarity when clustering within HLA-allele-positive subsets. Co-occurrence clustering excluded repertoires with fewer than 30,000 or more than 120,000 public chains, plus five with anomalous nucleotide sharing. Sourced from immuneACCESS, this table was stored by TCRdb with only in-frame sequences that have V and J called. A share of the clones is absent; for the studies checked, an unresolved V gene accounts for under half, and the remainder has no known explanation. V and J calls and clone size are copied from that table; D and trimming were computed from the DNA. This sample lists more than 90,000 clones; over 60% were detected once. The ten largest clones take up 4.8% of the sample.

The cohort was made up of approximately 670 healthy bone marrow donors. All cohort members were sampled while nominally healthy, although unrecorded immune exposures were likely present. The donor tested CMV seropositive and was one of the 289 seropositive cohort members. A peripheral blood sample was collected from each donor, and TCR beta sequencing was performed on peripheral blood mononuclear cells. Genomic DNA extraction from the blood cell samples was performed with the Qiagen DNeasy Blood Extraction Kit. The germline V gene yields SGHRS for CDR1 and YFSETQ for CDR2. V sheds 1 base and J sheds 0 bases, leaving 7 bases between their ends. The cysteine opens and the phenylalanine closes a CDR3 of 14 amino acids. Here the CDR3 DNA is all that survives: 42 bases in frame from base 1. On this clone: It lacks a known antigen. Per-nucleotide qualities are absent, and no much larger clonotype sits a single base away.

The specimen sequenced was PBMCs. The receptor's source is a man aged 30 to 39 in good health and CMV-seropositive. Rearrangement joined TRBV5-1 to TRBJ1-1, with the D gene not confidently named. The CDR3 in this case is CASSLSVMNTEAFF. The DNA sequence reads TGCGCCAGCAGCTTGTCCGTTATGAACACTGAAGCTTTCTTT.